A selection of T cell receptor beta chains follows, all from one sample in a study of early T cells in non-severe SARS-CoV-2 infection. TCRdb processed the 5' RACE reads anew with MiXCR; each CDR3 protein has one entry. The data show fewer than 60,000 distinct CDR3 sequences, roughly 8.8% seen once. Sequencing was carried out using whole blood. The receptor set was obtained from an adult who was a healthcare worker with PCR-confirmed SARS-CoV-2 infection or an uninfected control (not recorded which). Each CDR3 is given with its conserved first and last residue. Each record gives: D gene, V gene, clone size, J gene, CDR3 protein, CDR3 DNA. The D gene is left open where the match is weak. A clone size is listed for some rows: how often the clone was seen (once, few, many), or a class if it is expanded.

D: -; V: TRBV28; size: many; J: TRBJ1-1; CDR3: CASWTRADTEAFF; DNA: TGTGCCAGCTGGACACGGGCGGACACTGAAGCTTTCTTT
D: TRBD1; V: TRBV7-9; size: many; J: TRBJ1-4; CDR3: CASSLGTAAATNEKLFF; DNA: TGTGCCAGCAGCCTCGGGACAGCGGCTGCAACTAATGAAAAACTGTTTTTT
D: -; V: TRBV12-3/TRBV12-4; size: few; J: TRBJ2-7; CDR3: CASSFGQLYEQYF; DNA: TGTGCCAGCAGTTTCGGCCAGCTCTACGAGCAGTACTTC
D: TRBD2; V: TRBV7-2; size: -; J: TRBJ2-5; CDR3: CASSLVGGSGATQYF; DNA: TGTGCCAGCAGCTTAGTCGGCGGGAGCGGGGCGACCCAGTACTTC
D: -; V: TRBV4-2; size: many; J: TRBJ1-6; CDR3: CASSQDNASPLHF; DNA: TGTGCCAGCAGCCAAGATAATGCTTCACCCCTCCACTTT
D: -; V: TRBV20-1; size: -; J: TRBJ2-1; CDR3: CSASGSVSYNEQFF; DNA: TGCAGTGCTAGCGGGAGTGTCTCCTACAATGAGCAGTTCTTC
D: -; V: TRBV4-3; size: few; J: TRBJ2-7; CDR3: CASSQVPSYEQYF; DNA: TGCGCCAGCAGCCAAGTCCCCTCCTACGAGCAGTACTTC
D: -; V: TRBV3-1; size: -; J: TRBJ1-6; CDR3: CASSARTASIANSPLHF; DNA: TGTGCCAGCAGCGCCCGGACAGCGAGCATTGCTAATTCACCCCTCCACTTT
D: TRBD2; V: TRBV29-1; size: many; J: TRBJ2-1; CDR3: CSVALGLAGTQFF; DNA: TGCAGCGTTGCTCTAGGTCTAGCGGGAACTCAGTTCTTC
D: -; V: TRBV29-1; size: -; J: TRBJ2-3; CDR3: CSVDNPSGGTDTQYF; DNA: TGCAGCGTTGATAACCCATCAGGGGGCACAGATACGCAGTATTTT
D: -; V: TRBV7-8; size: many; J: TRBJ2-7; CDR3: CASSRDGPQGEQYF; DNA: TGTGCCAGCAGCCGGGACGGGCCCCAAGGGGAGCAGTACTTC
D: TRBD2; V: TRBV6-5; size: -; J: TRBJ2-7; CDR3: CASTSRIAGVNEQYF; DNA: TGTGCCAGCACCAGCAGGATAGCGGGAGTCAACGAGCAGTACTTC
D: TRBD2; V: TRBV24-1; size: many; J: TRBJ2-1; CDR3: CATSDLLPGTSGRGSYNEQFF; DNA: TGTGCCACCAGTGATTTGCTCCCAGGGACTAGCGGGAGAGGCTCCTACAATGAGCAGTTCTTC
D: TRBD2; V: TRBV7-2; size: many; J: TRBJ2-5; CDR3: CASSPGLANQETQYF; DNA: TGTGCCAGCAGCCCGGGACTAGCGAACCAAGAGACCCAGTACTTC
D: -; V: TRBV7-7; size: many; J: TRBJ1-2; CDR3: CASSLGVGLRDYGYTF; DNA: TGTGCCAGCAGCCTAGGAGTAGGGCTCCGGGACTATGGCTACACCTTC
D: -; V: TRBV28; size: many; J: TRBJ1-5; CDR3: CASRWATGTHF; DNA: -
D: -; V: TRBV12-3/TRBV12-4; size: many; J: TRBJ2-1; CDR3: CASRALDGSSEQFF; DNA: TGTGCCAGCAGGGCCCTAGACGGGAGCAGTGAGCAGTTCTTC
D: -; V: TRBV20-1; size: few; J: TRBJ2-5; CDR3: CSAPTGSRETQYF; DNA: TGCAGTGCTCCTACGGGGAGTCGGGAGACCCAGTACTTC
D: TRBD1; V: TRBV12-3/TRBV12-4; size: few; J: TRBJ2-7; CDR3: CASSLEEDRDAYEQYF; DNA: TGTGCCAGCAGCCTAGAAGAGGACAGGGATGCCTACGAGCAGTACTTC
D: TRBD1; V: TRBV5-1; size: many; J: TRBJ1-2; CDR3: CASSLEGQGARGYTF; DNA: TGCGCCAGCAGCTTGGAGGGACAGGGGGCGCGAGGCTACACCTTC
D: -; V: TRBV6-2/TRBV6-3; size: -; J: TRBJ2-7; CDR3: CASSWAGYSYEQYF; DNA: TGTGCCAGCAGCTGGGCGGGGTACTCCTACGAGCAGTACTTC
D: -; V: TRBV28; size: -; J: TRBJ2-1; CDR3: CASSTITPSWGHNEQFF; DNA: TGTGCCAGCAGCACAATTACCCCTTCTTGGGGCCACAATGAGCAGTTCTTC
D: -; V: TRBV2; size: -; J: TRBJ2-1; CDR3: CASSGEGLNEQFF; DNA: TGTGCCAGCAGTGGCGAGGGGCTCAATGAGCAGTTCTTC
D: TRBD1; V: TRBV27; size: -; J: TRBJ2-7; CDR3: CASSPLGQGGSNEQYF; DNA: TGTGCCAGCAGTCCATTGGGACAGGGAGGCTCCAACGAGCAGTACTTC
D: TRBD1; V: TRBV20-1; size: many; J: TRBJ1-5; CDR3: CSAGDRGDQPQHF; DNA: TGCAGTGCTGGAGACAGGGGCGATCAGCCCCAGCATTTT
D: -; V: TRBV7-3; size: -; J: TRBJ1-2; CDR3: CASSPGENYGYTF; DNA: TGTGCCAGCAGCCCGGGAGAGAACTATGGCTACACCTTC
D: -; V: TRBV29-1; size: many; J: TRBJ1-2; CDR3: CSVEKGGRSVRTF; DNA: TGCAGCGTGGAAAAAGGGGGAAGAAGCGTTCGCACCTTC
D: -; V: TRBV10-3; size: many; J: TRBJ2-1; CDR3: CAISESVGSRQGSEQFF; DNA: TGTGCCATCAGTGAGTCGGTAGGCAGTAGGCAAGGGAGTGAGCAGTTCTTC
D: TRBD1; V: TRBV24-1; size: many; J: TRBJ1-1; CDR3: CATSATGVTEAFF; DNA: TGTGCCACCAGCGCCACAGGGGTCACTGAAGCTTTCTTT
D: -; V: TRBV5-6; size: few; J: TRBJ1-4; CDR3: CASSGGFNEKLFF; DNA: TGTGCCAGCAGCGGAGGGTTTAATGAAAAACTGTTTTTT
D: -; V: TRBV27; size: few; J: TRBJ1-5; CDR3: CASSFRQYSNQPQHF; DNA: TGTGCCAGCAGTTTTCGACAGTATAGCAATCAGCCCCAGCATTTT
D: -; V: TRBV5-1; size: -; J: TRBJ2-3; CDR3: CASSLNGIRAVHTDTQYF; DNA: TGCGCCAGCAGCTTGAATGGGATCAGGGCGGTCCACACAGATACGCAGTATTTT
D: TRBD2; V: TRBV12-3/TRBV12-4; size: -; J: TRBJ2-7; CDR3: CASSLALANEQYF; DNA: TGTGCCAGCAGTTTGGCACTAGCGAACGAGCAGTACTTC
D: -; V: TRBV5-4; size: many; J: TRBJ2-7; CDR3: CASSRVDSSYEQYF; DNA: TGTGCCAGCAGCCGAGTGGACAGCTCCTACGAGCAGTACTTC
D: TRBD1; V: TRBV12-3/TRBV12-4; size: few; J: TRBJ1-2; CDR3: CASSVGTGLDGYTF; DNA: TGTGCCAGCAGTGTAGGGACAGGGCTTGATGGCTACACCTTC
D: TRBD2; V: TRBV28; size: many; J: TRBJ2-3; CDR3: CASSRRTSGRFSDTQYF; DNA: TGTGCCAGCAGTCGAAGGACTAGCGGGAGGTTTTCAGATACGCAGTATTTT
D: -; V: TRBV21-1; size: few; J: TRBJ2-3; CDR3: CASPRAAVDRSTDTQYF; DNA: TGTGCCAGCCCCAGAGCAGCTGTCGACAGAAGCACAGATACGCAGTATTTT